Reported below is one T cell receptor (beta chain). These data originate in a study of OX40 agonist ivuxolimab in advanced cancers. Measured with immunoSEQ multiplex PCR; TCRdb has only the in-frame clones, and not every one. The repertoire holds tens of thousands of clones, 94% seen once, with 11% in the top ten. The cohort excluded patients with autoimmune disease history or systemic immunosuppression. The V and J ends lost 6 bases and 4 bases, in that order; junction bases with no gene match: 12. Germline CDR1 reads SNHLY; CDR2 reads FYNNEI. There are 17 residues in the CDR3. Sample: CD4+ or CD8+ T cells sorted from blood, taken in a trial of the OX40 agonist ivuxolimab. This TCR was sampled from an adult with an advanced solid tumor such as melanoma, head and neck, liver or kidney cancer. The rearrangement joins TRBV2 to TRBJ2-7; 13 positions match TRBD2. The CDR3 sequence: CASSVGTSGIRGYEQYF. The CDR3 DNA follows: TGTGCCAGCAGCGTAGGGACTAGCGGGATTAGAGGTTACGAGCAGTACTTC.